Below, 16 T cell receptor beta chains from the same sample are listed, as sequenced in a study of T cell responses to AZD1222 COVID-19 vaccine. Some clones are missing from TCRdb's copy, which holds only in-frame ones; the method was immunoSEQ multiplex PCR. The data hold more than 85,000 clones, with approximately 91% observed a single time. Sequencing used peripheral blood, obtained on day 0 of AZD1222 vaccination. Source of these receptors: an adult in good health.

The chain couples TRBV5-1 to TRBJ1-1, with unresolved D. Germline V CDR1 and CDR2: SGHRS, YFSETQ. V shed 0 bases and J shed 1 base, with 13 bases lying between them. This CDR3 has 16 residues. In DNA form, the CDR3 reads TGCGCCAGCAGCTTGGCAACTAATAGAAAGAACACTGAAGCTTTCTTT. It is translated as CASSLATNRKNTEAFF. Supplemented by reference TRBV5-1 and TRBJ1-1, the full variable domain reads KAGVTQTPRYLIKTRGQQVTLSCSPISGHRSVSWYQQTPGQGLQFLFEYFSETQRNKGNFPGRFSGRQFSNSRSEMNVSTLELGDSALYLCASSLATNRKNTEAFFGQGTRLTVV.

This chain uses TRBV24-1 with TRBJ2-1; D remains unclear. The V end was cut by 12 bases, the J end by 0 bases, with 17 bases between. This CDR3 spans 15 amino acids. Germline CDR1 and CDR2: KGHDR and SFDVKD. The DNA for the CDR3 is TGTGCCTCCCGTAAGATGTTTAGCTCCTACAATGAGCAGTTCTTC. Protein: CASRKMFSSYNEQFF.

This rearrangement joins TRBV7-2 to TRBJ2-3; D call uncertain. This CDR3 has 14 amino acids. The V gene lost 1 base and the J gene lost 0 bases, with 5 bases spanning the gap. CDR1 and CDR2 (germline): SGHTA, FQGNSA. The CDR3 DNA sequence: TGTGCCAGCAGCTTAGAGGGTAGCACAGATACGCAGTATTTT. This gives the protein CASSLEGSTDTQYF.

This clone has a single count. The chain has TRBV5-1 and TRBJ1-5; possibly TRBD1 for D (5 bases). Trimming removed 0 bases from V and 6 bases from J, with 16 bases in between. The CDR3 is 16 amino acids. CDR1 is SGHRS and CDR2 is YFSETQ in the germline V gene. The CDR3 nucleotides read TGCGCCAGCAGCTTGGCGGGTGCAGGGTCGGGTCAGCCCCAGCATTTT. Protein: CASSLAGAGSGQPQHF.

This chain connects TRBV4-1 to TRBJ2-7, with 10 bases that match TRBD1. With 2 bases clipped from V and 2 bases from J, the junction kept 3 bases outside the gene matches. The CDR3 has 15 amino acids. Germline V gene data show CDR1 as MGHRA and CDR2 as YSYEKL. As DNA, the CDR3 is TGCGCCAGCAGCCAATATGGGACAGGGGCCTACGAGCAGTACTTC. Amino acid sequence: CASSQYGTGAYEQYF.

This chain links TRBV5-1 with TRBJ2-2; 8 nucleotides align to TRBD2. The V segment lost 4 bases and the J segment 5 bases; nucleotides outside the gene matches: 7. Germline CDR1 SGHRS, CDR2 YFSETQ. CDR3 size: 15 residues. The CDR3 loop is CASSVAAGGTGELFF. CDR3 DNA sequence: TGCGCCAGCAGCGTTGCGGCGGGAGGAACCGGGGAGCTGTTTTTT.

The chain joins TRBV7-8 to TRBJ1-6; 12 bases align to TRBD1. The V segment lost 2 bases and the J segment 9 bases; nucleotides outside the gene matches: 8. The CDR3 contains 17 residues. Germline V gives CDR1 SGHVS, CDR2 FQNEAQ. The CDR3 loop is CASSLSGQGAVSSPLHF. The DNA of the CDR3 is TGTGCCAGCAGCTTATCGGGACAGGGGGCCGTTAGTTCACCCCTCCACTTT. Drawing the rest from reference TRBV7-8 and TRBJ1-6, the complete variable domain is GAGVSQSPRYKVAKRGQDVALRCDPISGHVSLFWYQQALGQGPEFLTYFQNEAQLDKSGLPSDRFFAERPEGSVSTLKIQRTQQEDSAVYLCASSLSGQGAVSSPLHFGNGTRLTVT.

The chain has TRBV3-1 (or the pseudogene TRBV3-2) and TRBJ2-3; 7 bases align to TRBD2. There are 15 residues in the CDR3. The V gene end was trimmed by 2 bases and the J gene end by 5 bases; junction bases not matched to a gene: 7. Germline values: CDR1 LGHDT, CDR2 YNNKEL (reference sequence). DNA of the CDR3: TGTGCCAGCAGCCAATTACGGGGGAGGGTAGATACGCAGTATTTT. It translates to CASSQLRGRVDTQYF.

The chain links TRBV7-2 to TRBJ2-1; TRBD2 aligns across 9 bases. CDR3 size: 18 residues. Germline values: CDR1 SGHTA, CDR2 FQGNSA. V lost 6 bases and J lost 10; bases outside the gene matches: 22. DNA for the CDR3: TGTGCCAGCAGGGGGCACCAAACCGGGACTAGCCCCGAGAAAGAGCAGTTCTTC. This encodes CASRGHQTGTSPEKEQFF. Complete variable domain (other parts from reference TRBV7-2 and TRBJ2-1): GAGVSQSPSNKVTEKGKDVELRCDPISGHTALYWYRQSLGQGLEFLIYFQGNSAPDKSGLPSDRFSAERTGGSVSTLTIQRTQQEDSAVYLCASRGHQTGTSPEKEQFFGPGTRLTVL.

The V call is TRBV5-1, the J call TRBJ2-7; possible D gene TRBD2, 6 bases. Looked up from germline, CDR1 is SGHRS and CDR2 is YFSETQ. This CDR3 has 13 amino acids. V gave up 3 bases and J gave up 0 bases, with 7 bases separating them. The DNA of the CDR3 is TGCGCCAGCAGCTCCGGGAGCTCCTACGAGCAGTACTTC. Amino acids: CASSSGSSYEQYF.

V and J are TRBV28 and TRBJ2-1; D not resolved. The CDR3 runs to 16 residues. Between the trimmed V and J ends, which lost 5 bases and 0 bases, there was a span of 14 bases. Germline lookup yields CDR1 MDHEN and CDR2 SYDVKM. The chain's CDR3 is CASSLPGASSYNEQFF. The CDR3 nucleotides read TGTGCCAGCAGTCTCCCCGGCGCCAGCTCCTACAATGAGCAGTTCTTC. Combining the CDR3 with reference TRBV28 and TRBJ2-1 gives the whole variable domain DVKVTQSSRYLVKRTGEKVFLECVQDMDHENMFWYRQDPGLGLRLIYFSYDVKMKEKGDIPEGYSVSREKKERFSLILESASTNQTSMYLCASSLPGASSYNEQFFGPGTRLTVL.

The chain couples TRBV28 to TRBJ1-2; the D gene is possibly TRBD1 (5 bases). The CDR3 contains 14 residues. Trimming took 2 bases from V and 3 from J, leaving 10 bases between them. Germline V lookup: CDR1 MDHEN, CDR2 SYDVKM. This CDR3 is CASSLDEGYYGYTF. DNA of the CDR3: TGTGCCAGCAGTTTAGATGAGGGGTACTATGGCTACACCTTC.

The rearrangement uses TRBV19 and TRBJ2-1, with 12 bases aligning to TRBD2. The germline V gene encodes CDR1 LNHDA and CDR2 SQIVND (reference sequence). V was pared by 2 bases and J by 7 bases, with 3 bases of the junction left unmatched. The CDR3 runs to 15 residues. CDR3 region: CASSITLAGGNEQFF. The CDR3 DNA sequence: TGTGCCAGTAGTATAACCCTAGCGGGAGGGAATGAGCAGTTCTTC.

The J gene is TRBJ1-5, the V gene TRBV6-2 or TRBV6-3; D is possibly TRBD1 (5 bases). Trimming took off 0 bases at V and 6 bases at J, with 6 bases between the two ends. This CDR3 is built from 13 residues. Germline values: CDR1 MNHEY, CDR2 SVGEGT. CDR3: CASSYSGLQPQHF. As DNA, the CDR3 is TGTGCCAGCAGTTACTCGGGGCTTCAGCCCCAGCATTTT.

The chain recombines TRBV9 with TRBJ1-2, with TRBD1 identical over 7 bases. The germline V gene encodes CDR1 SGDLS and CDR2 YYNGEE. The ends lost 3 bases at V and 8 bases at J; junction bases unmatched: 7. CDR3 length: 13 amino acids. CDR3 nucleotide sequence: TGTGCCAGCAGCGCCACAGGGGACTCGGGCTACACCTTC. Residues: CASSATGDSGYTF.

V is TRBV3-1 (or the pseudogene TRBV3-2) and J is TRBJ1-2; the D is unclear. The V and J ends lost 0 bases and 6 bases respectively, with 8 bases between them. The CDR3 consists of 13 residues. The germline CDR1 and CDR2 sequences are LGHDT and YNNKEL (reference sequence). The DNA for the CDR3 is TGTGCCAGCAGCCAAGATTTGGGGAATGGCTACACCTTC. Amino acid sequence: CASSQDLGNGYTF.